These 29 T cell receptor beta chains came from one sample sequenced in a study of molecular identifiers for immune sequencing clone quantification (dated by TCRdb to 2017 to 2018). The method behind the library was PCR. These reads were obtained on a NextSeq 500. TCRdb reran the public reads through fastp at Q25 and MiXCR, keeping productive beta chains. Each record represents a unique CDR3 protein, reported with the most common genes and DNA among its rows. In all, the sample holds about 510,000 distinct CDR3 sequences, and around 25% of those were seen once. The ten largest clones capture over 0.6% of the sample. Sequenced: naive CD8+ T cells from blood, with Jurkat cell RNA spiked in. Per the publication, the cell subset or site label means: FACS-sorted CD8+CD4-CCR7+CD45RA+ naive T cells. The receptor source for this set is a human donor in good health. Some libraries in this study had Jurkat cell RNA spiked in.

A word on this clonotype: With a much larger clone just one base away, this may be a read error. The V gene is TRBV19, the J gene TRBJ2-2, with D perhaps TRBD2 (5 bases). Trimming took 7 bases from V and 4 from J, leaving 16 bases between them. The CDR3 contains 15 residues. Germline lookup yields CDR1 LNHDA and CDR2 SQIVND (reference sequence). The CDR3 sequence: CASIREGSGTGELFF. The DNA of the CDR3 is TGTGCCAGTATCCGGGAAGGGTCGGGCACCGGGGAGCTGTTTTTT.

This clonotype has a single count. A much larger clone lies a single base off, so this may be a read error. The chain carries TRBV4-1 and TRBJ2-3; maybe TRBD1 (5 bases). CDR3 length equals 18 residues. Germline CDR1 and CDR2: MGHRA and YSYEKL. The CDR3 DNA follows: TGCGCCAGCGGCCAAGGAGCCTTTACGCTCGCAGGGACAGATACGCAGTATTTT. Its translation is CASGQGAFTLAGTDTQYF.

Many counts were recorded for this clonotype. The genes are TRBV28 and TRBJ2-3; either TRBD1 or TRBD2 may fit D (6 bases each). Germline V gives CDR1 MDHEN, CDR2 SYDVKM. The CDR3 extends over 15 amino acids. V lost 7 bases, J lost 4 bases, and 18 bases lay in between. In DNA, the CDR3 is TGTGCCAGCACGCGAATCGGGGGCGGTTCAGATACGCAGTATTTT. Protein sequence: CASTRIGGGSDTQYF.

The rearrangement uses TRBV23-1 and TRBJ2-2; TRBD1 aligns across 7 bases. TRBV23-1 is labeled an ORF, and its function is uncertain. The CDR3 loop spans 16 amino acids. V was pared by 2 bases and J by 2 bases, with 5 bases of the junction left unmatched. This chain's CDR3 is CASSQGQDANTGELFF. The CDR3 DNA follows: TGCGCCAGCAGTCAAGGACAGGACGCAAACACCGGGGAGCTGTTTTTT.

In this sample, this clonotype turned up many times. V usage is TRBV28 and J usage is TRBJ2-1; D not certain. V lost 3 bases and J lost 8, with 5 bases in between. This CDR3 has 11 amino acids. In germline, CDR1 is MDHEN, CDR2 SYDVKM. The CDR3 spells CASSFEDEQFF. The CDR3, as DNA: TGTGCCAGCAGTTTCGAGGATGAGCAGTTCTTC.

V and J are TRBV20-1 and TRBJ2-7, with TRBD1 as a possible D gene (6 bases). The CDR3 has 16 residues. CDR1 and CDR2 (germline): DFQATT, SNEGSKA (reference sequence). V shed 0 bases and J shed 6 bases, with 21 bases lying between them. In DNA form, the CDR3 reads TGCAGTGCTAGAGATGAGGGCCGGGACACCGTTTTCGAGCAGTACTTC. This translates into CSARDEGRDTVFEQYF.

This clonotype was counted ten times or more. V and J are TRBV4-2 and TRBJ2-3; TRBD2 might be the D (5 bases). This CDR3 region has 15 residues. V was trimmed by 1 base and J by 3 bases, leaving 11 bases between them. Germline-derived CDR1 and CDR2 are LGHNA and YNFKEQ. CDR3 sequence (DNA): TGTGCCAGCAGCCAAGCGGAGGCCGAGACAGATACGCAGTATTTT. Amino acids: CASSQAEAETDTQYF.

CDR3 sequence reads: CASSLQRGGADTQYF. CDR3 nucleotide sequence: TGTGCCAGCAGCTTACAGCGGGGGGGGGCAGATACGCAGTATTTT. The rearrangement uses TRBV7-9 and TRBJ2-3; 10 bases map to TRBD2. Germline V lookup: CDR1 SEHNR, CDR2 FQNEAQ (reference sequence). The CDR3 loop spans 15 amino acids. With V trimmed by 2 bases and J by 4 bases, 3 bases remained unmatched.

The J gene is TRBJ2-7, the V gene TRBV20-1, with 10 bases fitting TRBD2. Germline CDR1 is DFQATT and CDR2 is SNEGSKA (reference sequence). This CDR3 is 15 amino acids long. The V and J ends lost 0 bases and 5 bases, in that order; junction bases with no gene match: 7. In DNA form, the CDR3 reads TGCAGTGCTAGAGAGCCACTAGCGGGATTCGACGAGCAGTACTTC. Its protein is CSAREPLAGFDEQYF.

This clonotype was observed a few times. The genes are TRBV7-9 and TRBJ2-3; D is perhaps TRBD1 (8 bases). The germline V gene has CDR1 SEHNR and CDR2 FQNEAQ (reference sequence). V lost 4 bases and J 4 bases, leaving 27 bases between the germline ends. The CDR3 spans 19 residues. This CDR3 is CASSSLFEAGGAGADTQYF. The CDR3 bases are TGTGCCAGCAGCTCCCTTTTTGAGGCAGGGGGCGCGGGAGCAGATACGCAGTATTTT.

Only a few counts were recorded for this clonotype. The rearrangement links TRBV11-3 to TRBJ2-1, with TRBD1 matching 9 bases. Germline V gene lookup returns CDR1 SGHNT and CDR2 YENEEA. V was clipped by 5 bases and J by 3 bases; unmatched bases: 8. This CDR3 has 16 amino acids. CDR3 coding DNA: TGTGCCAGCAGCGGACGGACAGGGGAGGTCTACAATGAGCAGTTCTTC. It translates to CASSGRTGEVYNEQFF.

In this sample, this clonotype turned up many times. As DNA, the CDR3 is TGTGCCAGCAGCAACTACCTAGCGACAATCACAGATACGCAGTATTTT. Residues: CASSNYLATITDTQYF. The chain joins TRBV7-9 to TRBJ2-3, with a possible D match to TRBD2 (6 bases). V was trimmed by 5 bases and J by 2 bases, leaving 17 bases between them. Germline V gene data show CDR1 as SEHNR and CDR2 as FQNEAQ (reference sequence). There are 16 residues in the CDR3. Supplemented by reference TRBV7-9 and TRBJ2-3, the full variable domain reads DTGVSQNPRHKITKRGQNVTFRCDPISEHNRLYWYRQTLGQGPEFLTYFQNEAQLEKSRLLSDRFSAERPKGSFSTLEIQRTEQGDSAMYLCASSNYLATITDTQYFGPGTRLTVL.

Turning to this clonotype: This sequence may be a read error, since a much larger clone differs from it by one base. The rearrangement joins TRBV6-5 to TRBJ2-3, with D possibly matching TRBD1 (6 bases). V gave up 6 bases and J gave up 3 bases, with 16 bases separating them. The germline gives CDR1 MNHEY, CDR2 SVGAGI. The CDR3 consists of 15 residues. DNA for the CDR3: TGTGCCAGCAGATTATGGCAGGGGCTTACAGATACGCAGTATTTT. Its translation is CASRLWQGLTDTQYF.

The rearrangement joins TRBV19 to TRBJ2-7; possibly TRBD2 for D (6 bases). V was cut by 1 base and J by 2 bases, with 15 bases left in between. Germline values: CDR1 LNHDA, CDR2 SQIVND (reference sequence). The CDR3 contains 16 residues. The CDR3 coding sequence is TGTGCCAGTAGTATAGGATTGGGCGGGGCCACCTACGAGCAGTACTTC. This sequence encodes CASSIGLGGATYEQYF.

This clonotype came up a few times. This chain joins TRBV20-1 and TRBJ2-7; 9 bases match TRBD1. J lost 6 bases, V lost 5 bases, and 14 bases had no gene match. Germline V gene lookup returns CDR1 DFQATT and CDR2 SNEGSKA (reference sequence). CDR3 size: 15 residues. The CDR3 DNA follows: TGCAGTGCTTGTCCGGGGGACAGGGTATTCTGCGAGCAGTACTTC. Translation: CSACPGDRVFCEQYF.

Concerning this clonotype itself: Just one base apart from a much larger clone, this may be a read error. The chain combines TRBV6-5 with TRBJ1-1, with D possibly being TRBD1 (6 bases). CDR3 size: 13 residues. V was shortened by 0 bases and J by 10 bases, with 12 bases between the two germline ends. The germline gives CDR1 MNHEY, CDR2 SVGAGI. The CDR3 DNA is TGTGCCAGCAGTTACTCCACAGGGTTGGGAGCTTTCTTT. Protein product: CASSYSTGLGAFF.

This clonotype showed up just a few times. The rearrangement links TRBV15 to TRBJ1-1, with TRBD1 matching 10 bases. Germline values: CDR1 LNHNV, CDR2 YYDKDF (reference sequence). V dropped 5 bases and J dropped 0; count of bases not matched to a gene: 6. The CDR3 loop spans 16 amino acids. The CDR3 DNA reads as TGTGCCACCAGCGTAGACAGGGGGCGCCTGAACACTGAAGCTTTCTTT. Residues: CATSVDRGRLNTEAFF.

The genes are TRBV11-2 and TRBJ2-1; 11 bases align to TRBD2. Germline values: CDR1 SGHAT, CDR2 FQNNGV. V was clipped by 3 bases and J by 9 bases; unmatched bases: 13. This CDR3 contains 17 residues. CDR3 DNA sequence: TGTGCCAGCAGCTTTGGGACGGGGCTAGCGGGGGGAGGTGAGCAGTTCTTC. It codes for CASSFGTGLAGGGEQFF.

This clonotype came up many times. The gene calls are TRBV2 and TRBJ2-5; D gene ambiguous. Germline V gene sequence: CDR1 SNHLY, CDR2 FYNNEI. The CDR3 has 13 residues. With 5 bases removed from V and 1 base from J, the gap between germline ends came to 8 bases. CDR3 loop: CASSRWGQETQYF. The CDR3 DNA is TGTGCCAGCAGTCGTTGGGGCCAAGAGACCCAGTACTTC.

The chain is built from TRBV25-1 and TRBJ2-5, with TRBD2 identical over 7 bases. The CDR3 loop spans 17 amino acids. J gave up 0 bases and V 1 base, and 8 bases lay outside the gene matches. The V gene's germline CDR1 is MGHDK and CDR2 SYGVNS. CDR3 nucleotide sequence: TGTGCCAGCAGTGAATTTGATGCGGGAGAGTACCAAGAGACCCAGTACTTC. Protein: CASSEFDAGEYQETQYF.

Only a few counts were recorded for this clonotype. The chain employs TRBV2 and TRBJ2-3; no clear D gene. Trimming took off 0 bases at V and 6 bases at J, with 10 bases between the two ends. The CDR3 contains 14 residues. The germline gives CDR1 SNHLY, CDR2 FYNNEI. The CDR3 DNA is TGTGCCAGCAGTGAAGCGCTCCCGGTGGATACGCAGTATTTT. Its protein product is CASSEALPVDTQYF.

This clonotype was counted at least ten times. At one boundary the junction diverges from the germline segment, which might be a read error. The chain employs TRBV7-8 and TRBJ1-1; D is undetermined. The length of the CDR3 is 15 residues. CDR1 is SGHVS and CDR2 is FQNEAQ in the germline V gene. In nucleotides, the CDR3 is TGTGCCAGCAGCCTAGCGGTGGCCGTGAACACTGAAGCTTTCTTT. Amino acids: CASSLAVAVNTEAFF.

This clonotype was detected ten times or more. This CDR3 reads CASSQDEYF. DNA of the CDR3: TGCGCCAGCAGCCAAGATGAGTACTTC. This chain links TRBV4-3 with TRBJ2-7; no reliable D call. CDR3 size: 9 residues. Germline V gene sequence: CDR1 LGHNA, CDR2 YSLEER. V was cut by 0 bases and J by 11 bases, with 2 bases left in between.

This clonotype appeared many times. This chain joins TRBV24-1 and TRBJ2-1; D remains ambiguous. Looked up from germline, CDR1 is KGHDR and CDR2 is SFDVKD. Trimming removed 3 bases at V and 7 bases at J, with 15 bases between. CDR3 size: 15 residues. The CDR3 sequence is CATSDIGVSGNEQFF. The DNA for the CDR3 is TGTGCCACCAGTGATATTGGTGTATCGGGTAATGAGCAGTTCTTC.

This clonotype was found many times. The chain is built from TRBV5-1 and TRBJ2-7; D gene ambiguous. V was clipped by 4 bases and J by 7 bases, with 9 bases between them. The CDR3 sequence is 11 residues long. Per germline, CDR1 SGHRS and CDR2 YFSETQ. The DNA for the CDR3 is TGCGCCAGCAGCCAATTTGGAGAGCAGTACTTC. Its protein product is CASSQFGEQYF.

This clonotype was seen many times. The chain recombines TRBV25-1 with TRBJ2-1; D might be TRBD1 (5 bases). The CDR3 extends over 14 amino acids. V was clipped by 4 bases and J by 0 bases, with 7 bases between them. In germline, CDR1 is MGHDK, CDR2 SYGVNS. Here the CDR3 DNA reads TGTGCCAGCAGTGTTCAGGGCTCCTACAATGAGCAGTTCTTC. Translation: CASSVQGSYNEQFF.

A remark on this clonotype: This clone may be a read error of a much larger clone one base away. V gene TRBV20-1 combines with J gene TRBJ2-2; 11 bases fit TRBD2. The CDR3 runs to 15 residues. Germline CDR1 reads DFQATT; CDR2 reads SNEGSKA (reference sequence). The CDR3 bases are TGCGGTGCCGGGACTAGCGGACTGAACACCGGGGAGCTGTTTTTT. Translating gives CGAGTSGLNTGELFF.

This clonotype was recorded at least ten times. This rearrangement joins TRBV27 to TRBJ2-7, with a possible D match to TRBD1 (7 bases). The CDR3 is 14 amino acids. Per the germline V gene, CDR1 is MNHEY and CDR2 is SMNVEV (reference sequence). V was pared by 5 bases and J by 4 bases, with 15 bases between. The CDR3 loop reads CASSLSTGRYEQYF. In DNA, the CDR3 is TGTGCCAGCAGTCTGTCGACAGGGAGGTACGAGCAGTACTTC.

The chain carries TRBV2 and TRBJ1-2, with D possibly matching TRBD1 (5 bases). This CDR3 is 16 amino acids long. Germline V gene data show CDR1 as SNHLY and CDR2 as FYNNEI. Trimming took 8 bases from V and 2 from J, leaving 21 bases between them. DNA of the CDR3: TGTGCCAGCGTCCCCTACACAGGAGTTCTAAACTATGGCTACACCTTC. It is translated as CASVPYTGVLNYGYTF. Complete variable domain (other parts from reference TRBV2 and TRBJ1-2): EPEVTQTPSHQVTQMGQEVILRCVPISNHLYFYWYRQILGQKVEFLVSFYNNEISEKSEIFDDQFSVERPDGSNFTLKIRSTKLEDSAMYFCASVPYTGVLNYGYTFGSGTRLTVV.